This is a list of T cell receptor beta chains from one sample in a study of blood T cell repertoires in COVID-19. TCRdb's table, derived via immunoSEQ multiplex PCR, lists solely in-frame clones and lacks some. The table has about 240,000 clones, about 79% seen once. Sequenced sample: peripheral blood. The receptors derive from a woman of 80 years or more with acute or convalescent COVID-19. The CDR3 runs from the conserved cysteine through the conserved F or W. D genes are given only for firm matches. A row's size may be missing; if present it is once, few, many or a size class.

size: NA; J: TRBJ1-1; D: TRBD1; V: TRBV14; DNA: TGTGCCAGCAGCCAACGGACAGGGGGCTGGACTGAAGCTTTCTTT; CDR3: CASSQRTGGWTEAFF
size: NA; J: TRBJ1-5; D: NA; V: TRBV7-9; DNA: TGTGCCAGCAGCTTAGGAGAAGGGGCATGGAATCAGCCCCAGCATTTT; CDR3: CASSLGEGAWNQPQHF
size: NA; J: TRBJ2-3; D: NA; V: TRBV30; DNA: TGTGCCTGGAGTCGAGCATCCAATACGCAGTATTTT; CDR3: CAWSRASNTQYF
size: NA; J: TRBJ2-5; D: TRBD2; V: TRBV18; DNA: TGTGCCAGCTCACCACTGGCTAGCGGGGCAGAGACCCAGTACTTC; CDR3: CASSPLASGAETQYF
size: NA; J: TRBJ1-4; D: TRBD1; V: TRBV5-1; DNA: TGCGCCAGCAGCTTGGGACAGGGTACCTTTAATGAAAAACTGTTTTTT; CDR3: CASSLGQGTFNEKLFF
size: once; J: TRBJ2-3; D: TRBD1; V: TRBV11-1; DNA: TGTGCCAGCAGCCCTCGACAGGGGACAGATACGCAGTATTTT; CDR3: CASSPRQGTDTQYF
size: NA; J: TRBJ1-4; D: TRBD1; V: TRBV19; DNA: TGTGCCAGTAGCATGGACAGGGGACGGAATGAAAAACTGTTTTTT; CDR3: CASSMDRGRNEKLFF
size: NA; J: TRBJ1-4; D: TRBD1; V: TRBV7-9; DNA: TGTGCCAGCAGCTCATGGACAGGAGCTAATGAAAAACTGTTTTTT; CDR3: CASSSWTGANEKLFF
size: NA; J: TRBJ2-1; D: TRBD1; V: TRBV24-1; DNA: TGTGCCACCAGTGACCCCCGGGACAGGGAGCAGTTCTTC; CDR3: CATSDPRDREQFF
size: NA; J: TRBJ1-1; D: NA; V: TRBV2; DNA: TGTGCCAGCACCTATACAGGGCTGAACACTGAAGCTTTCTTT; CDR3: CASTYTGLNTEAFF
size: NA; J: TRBJ1-3; D: NA; V: TRBV6-5; DNA: TGTGCCAGCAGACCGGGGGCTGGAAACACCATATATTTT; CDR3: CASRPGAGNTIYF
size: NA; J: TRBJ1-2; D: NA; V: TRBV11-1; DNA: TGTGCCAGCAGCCCCCAGCGGGGGCCGGGAGGCTACACCTTC; CDR3: CASSPQRGPGGYTF
size: few; J: TRBJ2-5; D: NA; V: TRBV6-1; DNA: TGTGCCAGCAGTGAGGGAGGGGGGTCAGGACAAGAGACCCAGTACTTC; CDR3: CASSEGGGSGQETQYF
size: NA; J: TRBJ2-7; D: TRBD1; V: TRBV12-3/TRBV12-4; DNA: TGTGCCAGCAGTTTACTGACAGGGAGCGAGCAGTACTTC; CDR3: CASSLLTGSEQYF
size: once; J: TRBJ1-1; D: NA; V: TRBV6-2/TRBV6-3; DNA: TGTGCCAGCAGTTACTTGGGGCGTCTGGCTTTCTTT; CDR3: CASSYLGRLAFF
size: NA; J: TRBJ1-5; D: TRBD1; V: TRBV7-2; DNA: TGTGCCAGCAGCTCCCCGGGACAGGGGTGGGGCAATCAGCCCCAGCATTTT; CDR3: CASSSPGQGWGNQPQHF
size: NA; J: TRBJ2-5; D: TRBD2; V: TRBV11-3; DNA: TGTGCCAGCAGCTTATTAGCGGGGGGGCCCGAGACCCAGTACTTC; CDR3: CASSLLAGGPETQYF
size: once; J: TRBJ2-5; D: TRBD2; V: TRBV9; DNA: TGTGCCAGCAGCCTAGGGACTATGGCTGAGACCCAGTACTTC; CDR3: CASSLGTMAETQYF
size: NA; J: TRBJ1-4; D: NA; V: TRBV7-8; DNA: TGTGCCAGCAGCCCCCTACGGCAGGGGGAAAAACTGTTTTTT; CDR3: CASSPLRQGEKLFF
size: NA; J: TRBJ1-1; D: NA; V: TRBV19; DNA: TGTGCCAGTAGTTTAAGACAGACTAACACTGAAGCTTTCTTT; CDR3: CASSLRQTNTEAFF
size: NA; J: TRBJ2-5; D: NA; V: TRBV2; DNA: TGTGCCGGCCGGGACTTACAAGAGACCCAGTACTTC; CDR3: CAGRDLQETQYF
size: NA; J: TRBJ1-1; D: TRBD1; V: TRBV9; DNA: TGTGCCAGCAGCCTCCGACAGGGGGCCGCTGAAGCTTTCTTT; CDR3: CASSLRQGAAEAFF
size: NA; J: TRBJ2-7; D: TRBD1; V: TRBV5-5; DNA: TGTGCCAGCAGCGCCCAGTCCGGGACAGGGGGCAGTTCTTCCTACGAGCAGTACTTC; CDR3: CASSAQSGTGGSSSYEQYF
size: NA; J: TRBJ1-6; D: TRBD1; V: TRBV27; DNA: TGTGCCAGCAGTCCAGGGGGCGCATGGAATTCACCCCTCCACTTT; CDR3: CASSPGGAWNSPLHF
size: NA; J: TRBJ2-5; D: TRBD1; V: TRBV29-1; DNA: TGCAGCGTTGGACAGGGCCAAGAGACCCAGTACTTC; CDR3: CSVGQGQETQYF
size: once; J: TRBJ2-2; D: TRBD2; V: TRBV10-3; DNA: TGTGCCACCGGACTAGCGAATGGCGGGGAGCTGTTTTTT; CDR3: CATGLANGGELFF
size: once; J: TRBJ2-2; D: NA; V: TRBV4-1; DNA: TGCGCCAGCAGCCAGGATCTAACATCTTTGGGCGCCGGGGAGCTGTTTTTT; CDR3: CASSQDLTSLGAGELFF
size: NA; J: TRBJ2-4; D: TRBD1; V: TRBV7-9; DNA: TGTGCCAGCAGCAGGCAGGGGGTAAATGGGGTGGCCAAAAACATTCAGTACTTC; CDR3: CASSRQGVNGVAKNIQYF
size: NA; J: TRBJ2-1; D: NA; V: TRBV9; DNA: TGTGCCAGCAGCGTAGTCGGGTCGAACTACAATGAGCAGTTCTTC; CDR3: CASSVVGSNYNEQFF
size: NA; J: TRBJ1-2; D: NA; V: TRBV5-1; DNA: TGCGCCAGCAGCTTGGGAGGGGGAACAGGCTACACCTTC; CDR3: CASSLGGGTGYTF
size: few; J: TRBJ2-7; D: NA; V: TRBV6-6; DNA: TGTGCCAGCAGTGAGGGCTACGAGCAGTACTTC; CDR3: CASSEGYEQYF
size: once; J: TRBJ2-2; D: TRBD1; V: TRBV19; DNA: TGTGCCAGTAGTTTCTCCGGGACAGGGAGCACCGGGGAGCTGTTTTTT; CDR3: CASSFSGTGSTGELFF
size: NA; J: TRBJ2-2; D: TRBD2; V: TRBV2; DNA: TGTGCCCGTAGGACTAGCGGGGCGGCCGGGGAGCTGTTTTTT; CDR3: CARRTSGAAGELFF
size: NA; J: TRBJ1-6; D: NA; V: TRBV21-1; DNA: TGTGCCAGCAGTGGCCGGGACAGGGCCCCCTCCTATAATTCACCCCTCCACTTT; CDR3: CASSGRDRAPSYNSPLHF
size: once; J: TRBJ2-1; D: TRBD1; V: TRBV5-4; DNA: TGTGCCAGCAGCTTCCCGGGACAGGTCCGAATTGGTGACAATGAGCAGTTCTTC; CDR3: CASSFPGQVRIGDNEQFF
size: NA; J: TRBJ2-3; D: TRBD2; V: TRBV4-2; DNA: TGTGCCAGCAGCCAAGACCCGGGCGGGGGAGGGACAGATACGCAGTATTTT; CDR3: CASSQDPGGGGTDTQYF
size: NA; J: TRBJ1-1; D: NA; V: TRBV12-3/TRBV12-4; DNA: TGTGCCAGCAAACGGACAGCTGAAGCTTTCTTT; CDR3: CASKRTAEAFF
size: NA; J: TRBJ1-5; D: NA; V: TRBV11-2; DNA: TGTGCCAGCAGCCTGGGACTGCCCCAGCATTTT; CDR3: CASSLGLPQHF
size: NA; J: TRBJ2-2; D: NA; V: TRBV19; DNA: TGTGCCAGTAGTCCGCAAGGGAGCGGGGAGCTGTTTTTT; CDR3: CASSPQGSGELFF
size: NA; J: TRBJ2-1; D: TRBD1; V: TRBV27; DNA: TGTGCCAGCAGTTTATCGACAGGGTCCTACAATGAGCAGTTCTTC; CDR3: CASSLSTGSYNEQFF
size: NA; J: TRBJ1-2; D: NA; V: TRBV9; DNA: TGTGCCAGCAGCCTACAGGAACTCATGCCGGGTGGCTACACCTTC; CDR3: CASSLQELMPGGYTF
size: NA; J: TRBJ2-6; D: NA; V: TRBV7-9; DNA: TGTGCCAGCAGCCCGCCCGGGAAAGGGCTCCCTGGGGCCAACGTCCTGACTTTC; CDR3: CASSPPGKGLPGANVLTF
size: NA; J: TRBJ1-5; D: TRBD1; V: TRBV2; DNA: TGTGCCAGCAGTGAGAGGGGGACAGAGAATCAGCCCCAGCATTTT; CDR3: CASSERGTENQPQHF
size: NA; J: TRBJ2-3; D: NA; V: TRBV5-1; DNA: TGCGCCAGCCTAAGGGACACCGGCACAGATACGCAGTATTTT; CDR3: CASLRDTGTDTQYF
size: NA; J: TRBJ2-1; D: NA; V: TRBV9; DNA: TGTGCCAGCAGCGCCAGGGAGGCGGGCAATGAGCAGTTCTTC; CDR3: CASSAREAGNEQFF
size: NA; J: TRBJ1-4; D: NA; V: TRBV11-2; DNA: TGTGCCAGCAGCAGTATAACCCCTGGCAGGGAAAAACTGTTTTTT; CDR3: CASSSITPGREKLFF